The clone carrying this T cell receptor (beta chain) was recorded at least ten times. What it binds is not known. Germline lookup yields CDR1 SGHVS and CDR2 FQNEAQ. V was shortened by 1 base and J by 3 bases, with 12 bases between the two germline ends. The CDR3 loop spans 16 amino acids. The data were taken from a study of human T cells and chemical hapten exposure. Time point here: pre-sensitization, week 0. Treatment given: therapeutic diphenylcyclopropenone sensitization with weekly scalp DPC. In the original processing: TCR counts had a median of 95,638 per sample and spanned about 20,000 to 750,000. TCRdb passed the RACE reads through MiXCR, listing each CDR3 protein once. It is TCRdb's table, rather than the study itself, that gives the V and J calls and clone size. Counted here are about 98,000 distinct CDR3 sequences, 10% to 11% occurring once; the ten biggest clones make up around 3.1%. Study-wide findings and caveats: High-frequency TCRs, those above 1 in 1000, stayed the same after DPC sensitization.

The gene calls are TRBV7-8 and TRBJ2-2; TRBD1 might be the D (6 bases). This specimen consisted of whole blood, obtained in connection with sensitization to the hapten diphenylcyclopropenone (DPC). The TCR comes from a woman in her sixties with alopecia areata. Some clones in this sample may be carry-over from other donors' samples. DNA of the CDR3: TGTGCCAGCAGCTTAGTAGCCAGGGGATACACCGGGGAGCTGTTTTTT. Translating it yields CASSLVARGYTGELFF. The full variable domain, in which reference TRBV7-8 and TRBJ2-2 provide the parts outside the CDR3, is GAGVSQSPRYKVAKRGQDVALRCDPISGHVSLFWYQQALGQGPEFLTYFQNEAQLDKSGLPSDRFFAERPEGSVSTLKIQRTQQEDSAVYLCASSLVARGYTGELFFGEGSRLTVL.